The TCR beta chain described here comes from a study of beta chain features in type 1 diabetes. Study conclusions and caveats: The question left open here concerned HLA type influencing TCRB rearrangement.

Only a few counts were recorded for this clone. The antigen is not known. CDR1 is SEHNR and CDR2 is FQNEAQ in the germline V gene (reference sequence). CDR3 length equals 14 residues. Trimming left V 5 bases short and J 2 bases short, with 12 bases between. TCRB transcripts that were expressed got sequenced, as all of the isolated RNA had been reverse transcribed. Here immunoSEQ multiplex PCR was the method, and the copy in TCRdb shows in-frame clones only, minus some. The sample holds about 450,000 clones; over 9.5% are singletons and the top ten take about 0.042%. This chain uses TRBV7-9 with TRBJ2-5, with D perhaps matching TRBD1 (5 bases). The receptor's source is a woman under 30 in good health. The sample comprised naive CD4+ T cells from blood. The CDR3, as DNA: TGTGCCAGCAGCCGCAGACAGCCTCAAGAGACCCAGTACTTC. It codes for CASSRRQPQETQYF.